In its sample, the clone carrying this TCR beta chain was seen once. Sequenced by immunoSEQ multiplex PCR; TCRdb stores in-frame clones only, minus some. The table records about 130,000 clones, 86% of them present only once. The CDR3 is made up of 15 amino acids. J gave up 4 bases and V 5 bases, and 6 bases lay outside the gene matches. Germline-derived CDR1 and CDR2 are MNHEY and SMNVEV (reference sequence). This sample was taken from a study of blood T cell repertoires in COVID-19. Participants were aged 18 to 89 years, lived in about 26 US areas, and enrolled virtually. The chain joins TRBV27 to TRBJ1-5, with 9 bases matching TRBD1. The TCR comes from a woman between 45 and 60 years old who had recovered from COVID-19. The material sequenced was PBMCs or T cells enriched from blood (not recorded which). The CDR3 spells CASSAWTGENQPQHF. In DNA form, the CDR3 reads TGTGCCAGCAGTGCCTGGACAGGGGAAAATCAGCCCCAGCATTTT.